The rows below give T cell receptor beta chains drawn from one sample of a study of cytomegalovirus exposure and HLA in healthy donors. This table comes from immunoSEQ multiplex PCR, and its TCRdb copy is limited to in-frame clones, with some not included. Its table lists about 200,000 clones. Sequenced input: PBMCs. These receptor sequences come from a girl aged 2 to 9 in good health and CMV-seropositive. Both conserved end residues are part of each CDR3. Each record gives: J gene, V gene, D gene, CDR3 protein, CDR3 DNA. D genes are given only for firm matches.

TRBJ2-2	TRBV18	TRBD1	CASSPLGTGETGELFF	TGTGCCAGCTCACCATTGGGTACAGGGGAGACCGGGGAGCTGTTTTTT
TRBJ2-7	TRBV18	TRBD2	CASSPGTSGPYEQYF	TGTGCCAGCTCACCCGGGACTAGCGGGCCATACGAGCAGTACTTC
TRBJ2-2	TRBV18	TRBD2	CASSTSGSNGGELFF	TGTGCCAGCTCGACTAGCGGGAGTAACGGCGGGGAGCTGTTTTTT
TRBJ2-7	TRBV10-3	.	CAITPTPEYEQYF	TGTGCCATCACTCCTACGCCGGAGTACGAGCAGTACTTC
TRBJ1-5	TRBV27	.	CASSLMGRDSNQPQHF	TGTGCCAGCAGTTTAATGGGCAGAGATAGCAATCAGCCCCAGCATTTT
TRBJ1-1	TRBV28	.	CASSTLSGSEAFF	TGTGCCAGCAGCACTTTGTCGGGGTCTGAAGCTTTCTTT
TRBJ2-7	TRBV7-9	.	CASSWRDRNYEQYF	TGTGCCAGCAGCTGGCGGGACAGAAACTACGAGCAGTACTTC
TRBJ1-4	TRBV30	TRBD1	CAWSPDPRQGARSNEKLFF	TGTGCCTGGAGTCCGGACCCGAGACAGGGGGCGAGGAGTAATGAAAAACTGTTTTTT
TRBJ1-3	TRBV28	.	CASSFGSGNTIYF	TGTGCCAGCAGTTTCGGCTCTGGAAACACCATATATTTT
TRBJ1-1	TRBV7-9	.	CASSLLVSAGGTEAFF	TGTGCCAGCAGCTTATTAGTCTCGGCAGGAGGCACTGAAGCTTTCTTT
TRBJ2-7	TRBV7-8	TRBD1	CASSLGTGTFGQYF	TGTGCCAGCAGCTTGGGGACAGGGACATTCGGGCAGTACTTC
TRBJ2-5	TRBV25-1	.	CASSEMGSRLPFQETQYF	TGTGCCAGCAGTGAAATGGGCAGTCGCTTACCCTTCCAAGAGACCCAGTACTTC
TRBJ1-4	TRBV4-2	.	CASSQFEGATNEKLFF	TGTGCCAGCAGCCAGTTTGAGGGGGCAACTAATGAAAAACTGTTTTTT
TRBJ2-1	TRBV7-2	TRBD2	CASSPGGRVYNEQFF	TGTGCCAGCAGCCCCGGCGGGAGGGTCTACAATGAGCAGTTCTTC
TRBJ1-5	TRBV19	TRBD1	CASSGTGNQPQHF	TGTGCCAGTAGCGGGACAGGGAATCAGCCCCAGCATTTT
TRBJ2-5	TRBV28	.	CASSPYQETQYF	TGTGCCAGCAGTCCGTACCAAGAGACCCAGTACTTC
TRBJ2-3	TRBV19	.	CASSTGDTQYF	TGTGCCAGTAGTACCGGGGATACGCAGTATTTT
TRBJ2-7	TRBV28	TRBD1	CASTPGTGGEQYF	TGTGCCAGCACTCCCGGGACAGGTGGCGAGCAGTACTTC
TRBJ1-3	TRBV5-1	TRBD1	CASRDRGRGGNTIYF	TGCGCCAGCAGGGACAGGGGGCGAGGTGGAAACACCATATATTTT
TRBJ2-3	TRBV28	TRBD2	CASSELAGGTLGTDTQYF	TGTGCCAGCAGTGAGCTAGCGGGAGGGACTCTAGGCACAGATACGCAGTATTTT
TRBJ1-1	TRBV4-1	.	CASSPNFLMNTEAFF	TGCGCCAGCAGCCCCAACTTCCTGATGAACACTGAAGCTTTCTTT
TRBJ2-1	TRBV27	TRBD2	CASSPHRTSGDYNEQFF	TGTGCCAGCAGTCCTCACCGGACTAGCGGAGACTACAATGAGCAGTTCTTC
TRBJ1-4	TRBV9	TRBD1	CASSVEGTDNEKLFF	TGTGCCAGCAGCGTAGAGGGGACAGACAATGAAAAACTGTTTTTT
TRBJ2-3	TRBV19	TRBD1	CASSIRGPNTDTQYF	TGTGCCAGTAGTATCAGGGGGCCCAATACAGATACGCAGTATTTT
TRBJ2-3	TRBV2	.	CVSQGSFSTDTQYF	TGTGTTTCACAGGGTAGCTTTAGCACAGATACGCAGTATTTT
TRBJ1-4	TRBV28	TRBD1	CASSPNVGGGIGKLFF	TGTGCCAGCAGTCCGAACGTAGGGGGCGGGATAGGAAAACTGTTTTTT
TRBJ1-1	TRBV20-1	.	CSAIRGTEAFF	TGCAGTGCGATAAGGGGCACTGAAGCTTTCTTT
TRBJ2-3	TRBV5-4	.	CASSPRQSTDTQYF	TGTGCCAGCAGCCCTAGACAGAGCACAGATACGCAGTATTTT
TRBJ2-3	TRBV19	TRBD2	CASSSLAGVGSTDTQYF	TGTGCCAGTAGTTCCCTAGCGGGAGTGGGCAGCACAGATACGCAGTATTTT
TRBJ2-3	TRBV2	.	CASSETLASTDTQYF	TGTGCCAGCAGTGAAACGCTAGCGAGCACAGATACGCAGTATTTT
TRBJ2-5	TRBV5-1	.	CASSAGTYQETQYF	TGCGCCAGCAGCGCAGGGACTTACCAAGAGACCCAGTACTTC
TRBJ2-1	TRBV7-9	.	CASSLGLLNNEQFF	TGTGCCAGCAGCTTAGGACTGTTAAACAATGAGCAGTTCTTC
TRBJ2-1	TRBV2	TRBD2	CASSEPSGDPYNEQFF	TGTGCCAGCAGTGAACCTAGCGGGGACCCCTACAATGAGCAGTTCTTC
TRBJ2-3	TRBV10-3	.	CAISESTRSTTDTQYF	TGTGCCATCAGTGAGTCGACTAGATCCACCACAGATACGCAGTATTTT
TRBJ2-3	TRBV5-4	TRBD1	CASSPLGTERTDTQYF	TGTGCCAGCAGCCCGCTGGGGACAGAACGCACAGATACGCAGTATTTT
TRBJ1-1	TRBV1	.	CTSSQDIASATTEAFF	TGCACCAGCAGCCAAGATATAGCCAGTGCCACCACTGAAGCTTTCTTT
TRBJ2-1	TRBV11-2	.	CASSPPGVGNEQFF	TGTGCCAGCAGCCCCCCCGGAGTCGGTAATGAGCAGTTCTTC
TRBJ2-7	TRBV15	.	CATSRDLVEGEQYF	TGTGCCACCAGCAGAGATCTGGTGGAGGGCGAGCAGTACTTC
TRBJ1-2	TRBV6-1	TRBD1	CASSIKTGFGYTF	TGTGCCAGCAGTATAAAGACAGGGTTTGGCTACACCTTC
TRBJ2-1	TRBV30	TRBD2	CACTTGTSGTNEQFF	TGTGCCTGTACCACCGGGACTAGCGGGACTAATGAGCAGTTCTTC
TRBJ1-5	TRBV28	TRBD1	CASNDRGLFNQPQHF	TGTGCCTCGAACGACAGGGGGCTTTTCAATCAGCCCCAGCATTTT
TRBJ2-7	TRBV11-2	TRBD1	CASGGTGEKGHEQYF	TGTGCCAGCGGAGGGACAGGGGAGAAAGGCCACGAGCAGTACTTC
TRBJ2-3	TRBV5-8	TRBD2	CASSFLREGRLRTDTQYF	TGTGCCAGCAGCTTCCTGCGGGAGGGCCGTCTTCGCACAGATACGCAGTATTTT
TRBJ2-1	TRBV27	.	CASSQTSKGAYNEQFF	TGTGCCAGCAGTCAGACCTCTAAGGGGGCCTACAATGAGCAGTTCTTC
TRBJ1-4	TRBV28	TRBD1	CASSFMGQTSTNEKLFF	TGTGCCAGCAGTTTTATGGGACAGACCTCAACTAATGAAAAACTGTTTTTT
TRBJ1-5	TRBV11-2	.	CASSLDRGSNQPQHF	TGTGCCAGCAGCTTAGACAGGGGAAGCAATCAGCCCCAGCATTTT
TRBJ2-2	TRBV7-9	TRBD1	CASSLGQANTGELFF	TGTGCCAGCAGCTTGGGACAGGCGAACACCGGGGAGCTGTTTTTT
TRBJ2-1	TRBV11-2	.	CASGRGTPNEQFF	TGTGCCAGCGGACGAGGGACTCCGAATGAGCAGTTCTTC
TRBJ2-1	TRBV7-9	TRBD2	CASSLALTGLGGNEQFF	TGTGCCAGCAGCTTAGCGTTAACGGGACTAGGGGGCAATGAGCAGTTCTTC
TRBJ2-1	TRBV30	TRBD2	CAWRKLAGSSYNEQFF	TGTGCCTGGAGAAAACTAGCGGGATCCTCCTACAATGAGCAGTTCTTC
TRBJ2-1	TRBV6-5	TRBD1	CASSFDRERRNEQFF	TGTGCCAGCAGCTTTGACAGGGAGCGTCGTAATGAGCAGTTCTTC
TRBJ1-4	TRBV19	TRBD1	CASSPDRVSEKLFF	TGTGCCAGTAGTCCGGACAGGGTGAGCGAAAAACTGTTTTTT
TRBJ2-1	TRBV5-5	.	CASSSLGGGAYNEQFF	TGTGCCAGCAGCTCCCTAGGAGGGGGCGCATACAATGAGCAGTTCTTC
TRBJ2-1	TRBV9	TRBD2	CASSDSLAALYNEQFF	TGTGCCAGCAGCGACTCACTAGCGGCTCTTTACAATGAGCAGTTCTTC
TRBJ2-7	TRBV28	TRBD2	CASVQLAGDEQYF	TGTGCCAGCGTTCAGCTAGCGGGAGACGAGCAGTACTTC
TRBJ2-2	TRBV28	TRBD1	CASSLTGTGDTGELFF	TGTGCCAGCAGTTTAACAGGGACAGGGGACACCGGGGAGCTGTTTTTT
TRBJ2-2	TRBV6-5	.	CASSYSEPGELFF	TGTGCCAGCAGTTACTCTGAGCCCGGGGAGCTGTTTTTT